Listed below are T cell receptor beta chains from one sample, sequenced in a study of shared clonotypes between healthy human individuals. Repertoires were generated with immunoSEQ multiplex PCR, while TCRdb's copy carries only in-frame clones and drops some. The sample has 2 million to 2.5 million clones; approximately 96% are singletons. Sequencing was performed on naive CD4+ T cells sorted from blood. These TCRs come from a man aged 18 to 29 in good health. Each CDR3 is given with its conserved first and last residue. Fields, in order: J gene, D gene, V gene, clone size, CDR3 protein, CDR3 DNA. A D gene is named only where the DNA matches it firmly. Only some rows state a clone size, as once, few, many or a class for expanded clones.

TRBJ2-2 | TRBD2 | TRBV19 | . | CASRLLAGEAGELFF | TGTGCCAGCCGCCTCCTGGCGGGGGAGGCCGGGGAGCTGTTTTTT
TRBJ1-1 | . | TRBV2 | once | CASSEQVAEAFF | TGTGCCAGCAGTGAACAGGTCGCTGAAGCTTTCTTT
TRBJ1-2 | TRBD1 | TRBV25-1 | once | CASSPGQAFRGYGYTF | TGTGCCAGCAGCCCTGGACAGGCCTTCCGGGGCTATGGCTACACCTTC
TRBJ2-7 | TRBD2 | TRBV6-6 | . | CASREGGGSYEQYF | TGTGCCAGCAGGGAGGGCGGGGGCTCCTACGAGCAGTACTTC
TRBJ2-2 | TRBD1 | TRBV10-3 | . | CAISVPGQHTGELFF | TGTGCCATCTCCGTTCCGGGACAGCACACCGGGGAGCTGTTTTTT
TRBJ2-5 | . | TRBV14 | . | CASSWWGEETQYF | TGTGCCAGCAGCTGGTGGGGGGAAGAGACCCAGTACTTC
TRBJ2-1 | TRBD1 | TRBV4-1 | . | CASSQVILGGQVDEQFF | TGCGCCAGCAGCCAGGTAATACTAGGGGGCCAGGTGGATGAGCAGTTCTTC
TRBJ2-7 | . | TRBV2 | . | CASSRESYEQYF | TGTGCCAGCAGTCGCGAGTCCTACGAGCAGTACTTC
TRBJ1-5 | . | TRBV5-3 | . | CARSAPKQGAYQPQHF | TGTGCCAGAAGCGCCCCAAAACAGGGAGCTTATCAGCCCCAGCATTTT
TRBJ1-5 | . | TRBV5-1 | . | CASSLEGAGNQPQHF | TGCGCCAGCAGCTTGGAAGGGGCAGGCAATCAGCCCCAGCATTTT
TRBJ1-5 | . | TRBV7-9 | . | CASSPFSNQPQHF | TGTGCCAGCAGCCCGTTTAGCAATCAGCCCCAGCATTTT
TRBJ1-1 | . | TRBV11-2 | once | CASSLVGYTEAFF | TGTGCCAGCAGCTTAGTTGGTTACACTGAAGCTTTCTTT
TRBJ2-1 | . | TRBV9 | . | CASSVETFIGSYNEQFF | TGTGCCAGCAGCGTAGAAACCTTTATAGGCTCCTACAATGAGCAGTTCTTC
TRBJ2-2 | . | TRBV5-4 | . | CASSLNREGGELFF | TGTGCCAGCAGCTTAAACAGGGAGGGCGGGGAGCTGTTTTTT
TRBJ1-2 | . | TRBV11-3 | . | CARANLTLHGYTF | TGTGCCAGAGCGAATTTGACACTCCATGGCTACACCTTC
TRBJ1-4 | . | TRBV29-1 | . | CSVGDTSNEKLFF | TGCAGCGTTGGGGACACGTCTAATGAAAAACTGTTTTTT
TRBJ1-4 | TRBD1 | TRBV6-6 | . | CASSYVQGSNEKLFF | TGTGCCAGCAGTTACGTACAGGGGTCTAATGAAAAACTGTTTTTT
TRBJ1-2 | . | TRBV2 | . | CASSDERALYGYTF | TGTGCCAGCAGTGACGAACGGGCGCTCTATGGCTACACCTTC
TRBJ1-2 | . | TRBV6-5 | . | CASRPGTAVRGYTF | TGTGCCAGCAGACCTGGGACGGCTGTTCGGGGCTACACCTTC
TRBJ2-7 | . | TRBV6-6 | . | CASKEGGSYEQYF | TGTGCCAGCAAAGAAGGGGGGAGTTACGAGCAGTACTTC
TRBJ2-4 | . | TRBV19 | . | CASSIEDRNIQYF | TGTGCCAGTAGTATAGAGGACCGAAACATTCAGTACTTC
TRBJ2-3 | . | TRBV30 | . | CAWGSGVSFTDTQYF | TGTGCCTGGGGTTCGGGGGTTTCATTCACAGATACGCAGTATTTT
TRBJ1-4 | . | TRBV6-5 | . | CASRTPGEKLFF | TGTGCCAGCAGAACTCCTGGGGAAAAACTGTTTTTT
TRBJ2-2 | TRBD2 | TRBV5-6 | . | CASRRLAGVDTGELFF | TGTGCCAGCAGGCGCCTAGCGGGAGTTGACACCGGGGAGCTGTTTTTT
TRBJ2-7 | TRBD2 | TRBV11-2 | . | CASSLVSAGDYEQYF | TGTGCCAGCAGCTTAGTCTCAGCGGGAGACTACGAGCAGTACTTC
TRBJ2-3 | TRBD2 | TRBV10-3 | . | CAISASGGEVTQYF | TGTGCCATCAGTGCTAGCGGGGGTGAGGTTACGCAGTATTTT
TRBJ1-1 | . | TRBV7-9 | . | CASSLEQGMNTEAFF | TGTGCCAGCAGCTTAGAGCAGGGGATGAACACTGAAGCTTTCTTT
TRBJ1-2 | . | TRBV18 | . | CASSPEKGVLGRYGYTF | TGTGCCAGCTCACCAGAGAAGGGGGTCCTTGGGCGCTATGGCTACACCTTC
TRBJ1-6 | . | TRBV28 | few | CASSLVGGSPLHF | TGTGCCAGCAGTTTAGTGGGGGGGTCACCCCTCCACTTT
TRBJ2-1 | . | TRBV10-1 | . | CASSEDRSNNEQFF | TGCGCCAGCAGTGAGGACAGGTCCAACAATGAGCAGTTCTTC
TRBJ2-1 | TRBD1 | TRBV7-2 | . | CASSPRRTGVWNEQFF | TGTGCCAGCAGCCCGAGGAGGACAGGGGTTTGGAATGAGCAGTTCTTC
TRBJ1-6 | . | TRBV19 | . | CASRQTRNNSPLHF | TGTGCCAGTAGACAGACACGGAATAATTCACCCCTCCACTTT
TRBJ1-4 | TRBD1 | TRBV6-5 | . | CASSYQTGANEKLFF | TGTGCCAGCAGTTACCAGACAGGGGCGAATGAAAAACTGTTTTTT
TRBJ2-3 | TRBD1 | TRBV2 | . | CASSGDRGPSDTQYF | TGTGCCAGCAGTGGGGACAGGGGGCCGAGCGATACGCAGTATTTT
TRBJ2-1 | TRBD2 | TRBV6-1 | . | CASGKTSGTYNEQFF | TGTGCCAGCGGAAAGACTAGCGGGACCTACAATGAGCAGTTCTTC
TRBJ1-6 | . | TRBV5-5 | once | CASSLDRRSPLHF | TGTGCCAGCAGCTTGGACAGGCGTTCACCCCTCCACTTT
TRBJ1-4 | TRBD1 | TRBV2 | . | CASSEYGTVNEKLFF | TGTGCCAGCAGTGAATATGGGACAGTGAATGAAAAACTGTTTTTT
TRBJ2-7 | . | TRBV5-1 | . | CASSWGEDRRKYEQYF | TGCGCCAGCAGCTGGGGGGAGGACAGGAGAAAGTACGAGCAGTACTTC
TRBJ2-7 | . | TRBV4-1 | . | CASSQGTATYEQYF | TGCGCCAGCAGCCAGGGGACGGCTACCTACGAGCAGTACTTC
TRBJ1-1 | . | TRBV27 | . | CASSLTGGKGTFF | TGTGCCAGCAGTTTAACGGGGGGCAAAGGAACTTTCTTT
TRBJ1-4 | . | TRBV28 | . | CASSEIQEKLFF | TGTGCCAGCAGTGAAATACAGGAAAAACTGTTTTTT
TRBJ2-7 | . | TRBV11-2 | . | CASSLESIGLTYEQYF | TGTGCCAGCAGCTTAGAGTCAATCGGCCTAACCTACGAGCAGTACTTC
TRBJ1-5 | . | TRBV5-4 | . | CASSLGGRGNQPQHF | TGTGCCAGCAGCCTAGGAGGGCGCGGCAATCAGCCCCAGCATTTT
TRBJ1-4 | . | TRBV6-5 | . | CASSYSGHPEEKLFF | TGTGCCAGCAGTTACTCCGGCCATCCAGAAGAAAAACTGTTTTTT
TRBJ1-2 | TRBD1 | TRBV27 | . | CASIVPGQGRGSYGYTF | TGTGCCAGCATCGTCCCGGGACAGGGAAGGGGCTCTTATGGCTACACCTTC
TRBJ1-4 | . | TRBV2 | . | CASENLGRTNEKLFF | TGTGCCAGCGAGAACCTCGGGCGAACTAATGAAAAACTGTTTTTT
TRBJ2-3 | . | TRBV29-1 | . | CSVDNTDTQYF | TGCAGCGTAGACAACACAGATACGCAGTATTTT
TRBJ1-6 | . | TRBV27 | . | CASSFSTGLRPLHF | TGTGCCAGCAGTTTTTCGACGGGCCTTCGACCCCTCCACTTT